This entry features one T cell receptor beta chain sequence. The antigen is unknown. The record originates from a study of cytomegalovirus exposure and HLA in healthy donors. Study overall: A preliminary data release comprised tens of millions of unique TCRs obtained from HLA-typed donors. Whole-study findings and limits: Some highly shared sequence variants likely arose as a pipeline artifact. The CMV antigen specificity of a few CMV-associated chains was confirmed through in vitro analysis.

The PCR used 60 Vbeta and 13 Jbeta primers. Sequencing used immunoSEQ multiplex PCR; TCRdb keeps in-frame clones, though not all of them. The data contain over 140,000 clones, more than 75% of them seen just once; the ten biggest clones take up around 2.5%. This CDR3 spans 14 amino acids. Germline V CDR1 and CDR2: SGHTA, FQGNSA. V shed 3 bases and J shed 4 bases, with 12 bases lying between them. Donors likely had unrecorded immune exposures despite being nominally healthy when sampled. The sequence was collected from a man aged 45-65 years in good health and CMV-seronegative. Sequencing was carried out using PBMCs. The rearrangement uses TRBV7-2 and TRBJ1-1, with a weak D call TRBD1 (6 bases). The CDR3, as DNA: TGTGCCAGCAGCTTTAGCCTACAGGGCACTGAAGCTTTCTTT. Amino acids: CASSFSLQGTEAFF.